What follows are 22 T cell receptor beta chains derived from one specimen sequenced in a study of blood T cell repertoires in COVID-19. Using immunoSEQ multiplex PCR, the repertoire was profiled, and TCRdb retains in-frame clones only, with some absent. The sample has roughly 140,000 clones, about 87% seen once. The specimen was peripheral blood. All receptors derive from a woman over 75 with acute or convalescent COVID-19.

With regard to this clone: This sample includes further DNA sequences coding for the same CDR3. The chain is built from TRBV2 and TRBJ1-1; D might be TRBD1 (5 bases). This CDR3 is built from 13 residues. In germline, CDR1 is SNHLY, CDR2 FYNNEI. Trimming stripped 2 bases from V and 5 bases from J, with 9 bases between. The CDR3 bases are TGTGCCAGCAGTGAACAGGGAGGGACTGAAGCTTTCTTT. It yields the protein CASSEQGGTEAFF. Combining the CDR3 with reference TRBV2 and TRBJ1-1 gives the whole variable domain EPEVTQTPSHQVTQMGQEVILRCVPISNHLYFYWYRQILGQKVEFLVSFYNNEISEKSEIFDDQFSVERPDGSNFTLKIRSTKLEDSAMYFCASSEQGGTEAFFGQGTRLTVV.

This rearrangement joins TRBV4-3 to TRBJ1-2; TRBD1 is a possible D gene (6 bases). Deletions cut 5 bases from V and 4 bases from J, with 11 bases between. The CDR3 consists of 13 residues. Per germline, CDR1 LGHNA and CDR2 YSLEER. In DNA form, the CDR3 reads TGCGCCAGCAGCGCGGACAGAACCTATGGCTACACCTTC. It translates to CASSADRTYGYTF.

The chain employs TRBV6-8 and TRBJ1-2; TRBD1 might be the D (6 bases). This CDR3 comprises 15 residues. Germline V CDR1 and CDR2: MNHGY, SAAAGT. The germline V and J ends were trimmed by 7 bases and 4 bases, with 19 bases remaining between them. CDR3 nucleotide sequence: TGTGCCAGCACCATCACATTGGACAGTCCCTATGGCTACACCTTC. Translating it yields CASTITLDSPYGYTF.

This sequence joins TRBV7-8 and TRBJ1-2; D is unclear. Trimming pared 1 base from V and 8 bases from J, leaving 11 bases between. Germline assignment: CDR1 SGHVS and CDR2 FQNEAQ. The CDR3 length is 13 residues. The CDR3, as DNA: TGTGCCAGCAGCTTAGGGAGGGCGCAGGGCTACACCTTC. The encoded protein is CASSLGRAQGYTF.

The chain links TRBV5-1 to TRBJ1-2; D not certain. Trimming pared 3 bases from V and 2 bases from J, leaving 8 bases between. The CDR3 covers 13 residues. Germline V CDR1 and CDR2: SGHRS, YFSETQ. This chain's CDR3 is CASSSMANYGYTF. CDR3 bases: TGCGCCAGCAGCTCGATGGCCAACTATGGCTACACCTTC.

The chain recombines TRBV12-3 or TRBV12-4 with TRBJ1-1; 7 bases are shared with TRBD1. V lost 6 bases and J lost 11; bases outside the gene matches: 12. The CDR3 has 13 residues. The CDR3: CASRATGDPRAFF. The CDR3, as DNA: TGTGCCAGCAGAGCCACAGGGGACCCCAGGGCTTTCTTT.

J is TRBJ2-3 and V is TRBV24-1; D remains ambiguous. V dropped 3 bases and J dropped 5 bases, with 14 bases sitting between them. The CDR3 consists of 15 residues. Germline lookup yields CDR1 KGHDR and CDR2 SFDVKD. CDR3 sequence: CATSDNRVVGDTQYF. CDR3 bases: TGTGCCACCAGTGATAACCGGGTGGTGGGAGATACGCAGTATTTT.

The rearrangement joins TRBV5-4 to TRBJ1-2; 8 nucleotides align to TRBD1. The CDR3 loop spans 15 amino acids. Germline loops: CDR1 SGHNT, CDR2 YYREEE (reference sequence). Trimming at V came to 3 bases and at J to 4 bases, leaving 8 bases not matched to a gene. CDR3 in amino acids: CASSSPTGASYGYTF. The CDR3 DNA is TGTGCCAGCAGCTCACCGACAGGGGCCTCCTATGGCTACACCTTC.

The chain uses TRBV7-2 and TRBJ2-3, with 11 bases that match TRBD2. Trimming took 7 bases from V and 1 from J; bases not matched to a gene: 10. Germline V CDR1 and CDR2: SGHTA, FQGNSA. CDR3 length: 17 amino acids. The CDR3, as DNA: TGTGCCAGCACCCTTCCTAGCGGGGGGTGGGGCACAGATACGCAGTATTTT. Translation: CASTLPSGGWGTDTQYF. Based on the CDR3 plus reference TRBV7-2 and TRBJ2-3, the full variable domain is GAGVSQSPSNKVTEKGKDVELRCDPISGHTALYWYRQSLGQGLEFLIYFQGNSAPDKSGLPSDRFSAERTGGSVSTLTIQRTQQEDSAVYLCASTLPSGGWGTDTQYFGPGTRLTVL.

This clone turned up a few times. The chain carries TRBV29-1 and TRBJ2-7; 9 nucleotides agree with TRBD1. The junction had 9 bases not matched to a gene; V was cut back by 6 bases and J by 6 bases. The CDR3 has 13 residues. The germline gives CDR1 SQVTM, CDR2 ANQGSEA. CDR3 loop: CSVSTGGSGEQYF. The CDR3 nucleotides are TGCAGCGTATCGACAGGGGGAAGTGGCGAGCAGTACTTC.

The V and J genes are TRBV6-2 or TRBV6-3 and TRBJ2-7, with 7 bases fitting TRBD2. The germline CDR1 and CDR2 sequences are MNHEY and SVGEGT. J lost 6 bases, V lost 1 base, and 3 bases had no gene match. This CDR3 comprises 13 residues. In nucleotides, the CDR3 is TGTGCCAGCAGTTACTTAGCGGGCTCCGAGCAGTACTTC. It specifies CASSYLAGSEQYF.

The CDR3 here is CASSYDQGAGYGYTF. The CDR3 DNA sequence: TGTGCCAGCAGTTATGACCAGGGGGCAGGCTATGGCTACACCTTC. The rearrangement links TRBV6-5 to TRBJ1-2, with 8 bases matching TRBD1. V was pared by 3 bases and J by 4 bases, with 7 bases of the junction left unmatched. The CDR3 contains 15 residues. CDR1 MNHEY and CDR2 SVGAGI come from the germline V gene.

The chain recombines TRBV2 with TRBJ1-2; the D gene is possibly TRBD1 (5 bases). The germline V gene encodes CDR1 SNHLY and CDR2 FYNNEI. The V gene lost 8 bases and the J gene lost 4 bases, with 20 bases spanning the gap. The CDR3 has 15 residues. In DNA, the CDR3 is TGTGCCAGCTTTGGGGCAGGGAATTTTCTCTATGGCTACACCTTC. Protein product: CASFGAGNFLYGYTF. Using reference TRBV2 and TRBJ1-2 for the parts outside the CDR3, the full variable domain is EPEVTQTPSHQVTQMGQEVILRCVPISNHLYFYWYRQILGQKVEFLVSFYNNEISEKSEIFDDQFSVERPDGSNFTLKIRSTKLEDSAMYFCASFGAGNFLYGYTFGSGTRLTVV.

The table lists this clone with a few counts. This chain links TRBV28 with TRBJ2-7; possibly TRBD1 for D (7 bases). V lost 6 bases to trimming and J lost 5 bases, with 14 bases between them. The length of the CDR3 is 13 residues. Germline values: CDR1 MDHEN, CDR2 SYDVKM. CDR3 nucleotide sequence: TGTGCCAGCAGGCCACAGGGGAGGAACGAGCAGTACTTC. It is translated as CASRPQGRNEQYF. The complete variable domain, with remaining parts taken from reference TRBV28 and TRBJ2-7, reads DVKVTQSSRYLVKRTGEKVFLECVQDMDHENMFWYRQDPGLGLRLIYFSYDVKMKEKGDIPEGYSVSREKKERFSLILESASTNQTSMYLCASRPQGRNEQYFGPGTRLTVT.

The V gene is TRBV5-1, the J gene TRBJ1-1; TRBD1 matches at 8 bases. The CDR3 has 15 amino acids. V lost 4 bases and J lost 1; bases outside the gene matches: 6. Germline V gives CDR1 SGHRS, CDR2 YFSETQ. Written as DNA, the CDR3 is TGCGCCAGCAGCGCAGGGACAGGAGGGAACACTGAAGCTTTCTTT. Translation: CASSAGTGGNTEAFF.

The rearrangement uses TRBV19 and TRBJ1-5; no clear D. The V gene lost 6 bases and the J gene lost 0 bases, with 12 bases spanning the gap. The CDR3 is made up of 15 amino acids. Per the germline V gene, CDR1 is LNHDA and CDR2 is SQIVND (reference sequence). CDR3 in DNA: TGTGCCAGTAGGGCGTTGACACTTAGCAATCAGCCCCAGCATTTT. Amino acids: CASRALTLSNQPQHF.

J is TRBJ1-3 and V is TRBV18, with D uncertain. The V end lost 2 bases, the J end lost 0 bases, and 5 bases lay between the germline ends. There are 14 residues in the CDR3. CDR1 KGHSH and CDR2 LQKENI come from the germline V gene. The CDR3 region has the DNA TGTGCCAGCTCACCAGACATCTCTGGAAACACCATATATTTT. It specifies CASSPDISGNTIYF.

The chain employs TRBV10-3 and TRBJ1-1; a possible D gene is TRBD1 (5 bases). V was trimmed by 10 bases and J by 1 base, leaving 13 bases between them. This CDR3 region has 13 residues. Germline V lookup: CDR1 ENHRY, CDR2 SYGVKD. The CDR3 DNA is TGTGCCACCGGGGGAGGGAAGAACACTGAAGCTTTCTTT. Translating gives CATGGGKNTEAFF.

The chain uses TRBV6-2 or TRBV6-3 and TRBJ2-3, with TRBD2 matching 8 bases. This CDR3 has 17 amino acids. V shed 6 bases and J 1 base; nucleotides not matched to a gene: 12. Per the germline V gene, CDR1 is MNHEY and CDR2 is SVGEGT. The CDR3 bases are TGTGCCAGCAGCCAGACAGTGTTCGGGGGGGGCACAGATACGCAGTATTTT. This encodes CASSQTVFGGGTDTQYF.

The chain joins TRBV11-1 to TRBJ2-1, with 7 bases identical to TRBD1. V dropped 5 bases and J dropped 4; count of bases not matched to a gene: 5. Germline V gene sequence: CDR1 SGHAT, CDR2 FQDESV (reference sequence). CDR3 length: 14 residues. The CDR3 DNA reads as TGTGCCAGCAGCATTCGGGACAGATACAATGAGCAGTTCTTC. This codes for CASSIRDRYNEQFF.

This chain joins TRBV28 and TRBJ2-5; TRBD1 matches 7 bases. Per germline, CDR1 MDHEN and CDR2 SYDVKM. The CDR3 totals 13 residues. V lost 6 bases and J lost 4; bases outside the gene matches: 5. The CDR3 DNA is TGTGCCAGCAGAGGGACAGCCCGAGAGACCCAGTACTTC. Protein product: CASRGTARETQYF.

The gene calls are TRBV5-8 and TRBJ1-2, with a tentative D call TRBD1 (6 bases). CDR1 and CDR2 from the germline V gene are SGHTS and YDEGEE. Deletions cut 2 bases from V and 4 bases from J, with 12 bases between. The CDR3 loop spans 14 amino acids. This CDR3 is CASSFDGQSYGYTF. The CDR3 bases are TGTGCCAGCAGCTTCGATGGACAGAGCTATGGCTACACCTTC.